The rows below give T cell receptor beta chains drawn from one sample of a study of CD8 T cells in ankylosing spondylitis. TCRdb reprocessed the 5' RACE reads via MiXCR and lists one record per CDR3 protein. The repertoire holds 450,000 to 550,000 distinct CDR3 sequences, with approximately 5% as singletons. The sample was blood, either unsorted or a sorted T cell fraction (not recorded which). The receptor source for this set is a male donor with ankylosing spondylitis. CDR3s include the opening cysteine and the closing phenylalanine or tryptophan. A D gene is named only where the DNA matches it firmly. Size tells how often a clone was seen (once, few, many) or the class of an expanded clone, and some rows leave it out.

J gene,CDR3 length,D gene,clone size,V gene,CDR3 DNA,CDR3 protein
TRBJ1-2,14,NA,many,TRBV5-1,TGCGCCACCTCCCCGGGGACGGCTAACTATGGCTACACCTTC,CATSPGTANYGYTF
TRBJ2-3,17,TRBD2,many,TRBV24-1,TGTGCCACCAGTGATCCTATAGCGGGAGGGACCACAGATACGCAGTATTTT,CATSDPIAGGTTDTQYF
TRBJ1-5,15,NA,few,TRBV19,TGTGCCAGTAGAATGAAAAGTGAGACAGATAAGCCCCAGCATTTT,CASRMKSETDKPQHF
TRBJ1-5,14,TRBD1,many,TRBV6-2/TRBV6-3,TGTGCCACCGAGACAGGGAGGGTTGGGCAGCCCCAGCATTTT,CATETGRVGQPQHF
TRBJ2-1,15,NA,many,TRBV24-1,TGTGCCACCAGTGACTCCCCCGGCTCCTACAATGAGCAGTTCTTC,CATSDSPGSYNEQFF
TRBJ2-7,13,NA,many,TRBV10-3,TGTGCCTCCGGGAGACGCACCGATTACGAGCAGTACTTC,CASGRRTDYEQYF
TRBJ1-2,11,TRBD1,many,TRBV29-1,TGCAGCTTAGGGACAGACTATGGCTACACCTTC,CSLGTDYGYTF
TRBJ2-7,14,NA,many,TRBV7-2,TGTGCCAGCAGCTCCTATATCAGCTCCTACGAGCAGTACTTC,CASSSYISSYEQYF
TRBJ2-2,14,NA,NA,TRBV6-2/TRBV6-3,TGTGCCAGCAACCGGGCCTCGAACACCGGGGAGCTGTTTTTT,CASNRASNTGELFF
TRBJ2-5,16,NA,many,TRBV7-9,TGTGCCAGCAGCTTGGGGGACAAGAACCTCCAAGAGACCCAGTACTTC,CASSLGDKNLQETQYF
TRBJ2-4,18,TRBD2,many,TRBV5-4,TGTGCCAGCAGCTCTTCGCGGGGGGACCTCTATGCCAAAAACATTCAGTACTTC,CASSSSRGDLYAKNIQYF
TRBJ1-2,21,TRBD1,few,TRBV11-2,TGTGCCAGCAGCTTAGGGTCACCAGGACAGGCATCAACTGCCTCTAACTATGGCTACACCTTC,CASSLGSPGQASTASNYGYTF
TRBJ1-1,21,TRBD1,many,TRBV4-1,TGCGCCAGCAGCCAAGATGTATTGGGATGGACAGGTTTGGGTCGGAACACTGAAGCTTTCTTT,CASSQDVLGWTGLGRNTEAFF
TRBJ2-3,16,TRBD2,few,TRBV20-1,TGCAGTGCTATCAACCCTAGACTAGCGGGGACTGATACGCAGTATTTT,CSAINPRLAGTDTQYF
TRBJ2-1,19,TRBD2,many,TRBV4-3,TGCGCCAGCAGCCCATCGGGCCTAGCGGGAGCCCGGTCCTACAATGAGCAGTTCTTC,CASSPSGLAGARSYNEQFF
TRBJ1-1,14,NA,many,TRBV6-5,TGTGCCAGCAGTTTCGGACACCTGAACACTGAAGCTTTCTTT,CASSFGHLNTEAFF
TRBJ1-5,19,TRBD1,few,TRBV6-5,TGTGCCAGCAGCCAATTTGCCAACCAGGGGGGCAGTTTCAATCAGCCCCAGCATTTT,CASSQFANQGGSFNQPQHF
TRBJ1-6,17,TRBD1,NA,TRBV20-1,TGCAGTGCTAGAGACGGGATCGGGACAGGCACCAATTCACCCCTCCACTTT,CSARDGIGTGTNSPLHF
TRBJ2-6,13,NA,many,TRBV5-1,TGCGCCAGCAGGTGGACTGGGGCCAACGTCCTGACTTTC,CASRWTGANVLTF
TRBJ2-7,18,NA,many,TRBV12-3/TRBV12-4,TGTGCCAGCAGTTCCATAAGGGCCTCGACAGTCAGCTCCTACGAGCAGTACTTC,CASSSIRASTVSSYEQYF
TRBJ1-4,15,NA,many,TRBV20-1,TGCAGTGCTAGGGACCCGGCGGGGGATGGTGAAAAACTGTTTTTT,CSARDPAGDGEKLFF
TRBJ1-5,16,NA,many,TRBV12-3/TRBV12-4,TGTGCCAGCAGTCCGGGACCGATCCATAGCAATCAGCCCCAGCATTTT,CASSPGPIHSNQPQHF
TRBJ2-7,15,TRBD1,many,TRBV5-6,TGTGCCAGCAGCTTGTATGGACAGGGGGACTACGAGCAGTACTTC,CASSLYGQGDYEQYF
TRBJ2-3,13,NA,few,TRBV11-2,TGTGCCAGCAGCCCACATAAAGATGGTACGCAGTATTTT,CASSPHKDGTQYF
TRBJ2-7,15,TRBD1,NA,TRBV5-5,TGTGCCAGCAGCTGGGGCCGGGACAGGGGTTACGAGCAGTACTTC,CASSWGRDRGYEQYF
TRBJ1-5,16,TRBD1,many,TRBV20-1,TGCAGTGCTGTCTGGACAGGGGTGTTTAGCAATCAGCCCCAGCATTTT,CSAVWTGVFSNQPQHF
TRBJ2-5,16,TRBD2,many,TRBV12-3/TRBV12-4,TGTGCCAGCAGTTCCTTAGCGGGAGAGTCGTCAGAGACCCAGTACTTC,CASSSLAGESSETQYF
TRBJ1-5,16,NA,many,TRBV20-1,TGCAGTGCTCGATCGGCCAGGACCCTTAGCAATCAGCCCCAGCATTTT,CSARSARTLSNQPQHF
TRBJ2-5,13,NA,many,TRBV4-1,TGCGCCAGCAGCCAGTTCTTACAATGGACCCAGTACTTC,CASSQFLQWTQYF